Shown below are 18 T cell receptor beta chains from a single sample sequenced in a study of Graves' ophthalmopathy and Graves' hyperthyroidism. Investigators amplified TCR beta CDR3 regions from RNA transcripts. HTBI-primed RT-PCR formed the first round, and a multiplex PCR formed the second. TCRdb fed the multiplex PCR reads into MiXCR, producing one record per CDR3 protein. This sample has 500,000 to 700,000 distinct CDR3 sequences, with about 20% found just once. Source material: peripheral blood. These receptors were obtained from a young woman with stable Graves' hyperthyroidism. Some clones in this sample may be carry-over from other donors' samples.

This clonotype was detected ten times or more. The chain couples TRBV4-1 to TRBJ1-2; 10 nucleotides line up with TRBD1. This CDR3 contains 16 residues. V lost 2 bases, J lost 3 bases, and 6 bases stayed unmatched. The germline gives CDR1 MGHRA, CDR2 YSYEKL. The CDR3 sequence: CASSQSGTGVYYGYTF. For the CDR3, the DNA is TGCGCCAGCAGCCAATCAGGGACAGGGGTATACTATGGCTACACCTTC.

The chain uses TRBV28 and TRBJ2-7, with 10 bases that match TRBD2. The CDR3 spans 14 residues. The V and J ends lost 6 bases and 3 bases, in that order; junction bases with no gene match: 5. CDR1 and CDR2 from the germline V gene are MDHEN and SYDVKM. CDR3 loop: CASSFSGRGYEQYF. DNA of the CDR3: TGTGCCAGCAGCTTCAGCGGGAGGGGCTACGAGCAGTACTTC.

This clonotype was counted ten times or more. The chain joins TRBV29-1 to TRBJ1-5; the D gene is possibly TRBD1 (5 bases). The germline CDR1 and CDR2 sequences are SQVTM and ANQGSEA. The CDR3 spans 14 residues. Between the trimmed V and J ends, which lost 4 bases and 3 bases, there was a span of 13 bases. The CDR3: CSVAVGALNQPQHF. In nucleotides, the CDR3 is TGCAGCGTTGCTGTAGGGGCCCTCAATCAGCCCCAGCATTTT.

Many counts were recorded for this clonotype. The rearrangement joins TRBV7-3 to TRBJ1-2, with D possibly being TRBD1 (6 bases). The CDR3 runs 15 residues. Germline V gene data show CDR1 as SGHTA and CDR2 as FQGTGA. Trimming took 3 bases from V and 4 from J, leaving 15 bases between them. CDR3 protein: CASSLTFDRSYGYTF. The CDR3 nucleotides read TGTGCCAGCAGCTTGACCTTCGACAGGTCCTATGGCTACACCTTC.

The V gene is TRBV28, the J gene TRBJ1-1; D gene ambiguous. Germline lookup yields CDR1 MDHEN and CDR2 SYDVKM. The V and J ends lost 2 bases and 3 bases respectively, with 10 bases between them. The CDR3 consists of 14 residues. The DNA for the CDR3 is TGTGCCAGCAGTTTAATCCCAAGACACACTGAAGCTTTCTTT. Amino acids: CASSLIPRHTEAFF.

This clonotype was recorded many times. The V call is TRBV6-4, the J call TRBJ1-1; unclear D gene. V gave up 8 bases and J gave up 1 base, with 11 bases separating them. The V gene's germline CDR1 is MRHNA and CDR2 SNTAGT. The CDR3 totals 13 residues. This CDR3 is CASAGEGNTEAFF. CDR3 DNA sequence: TGTGCCAGCGCGGGCGAGGGGAACACTGAAGCTTTCTTT.

In nucleotides, the CDR3 is TGCAGTGCTCGGGACAGGGGTAGTACCGGGGAGCTGTTTTTT. Protein sequence: CSARDRGSTGELFF. V and J are TRBV20-1 and TRBJ2-2; 10 nucleotides line up with TRBD1. This CDR3 has 14 residues. V lost 5 bases to trimming and J lost 5 bases; unmatched junction nucleotides: 5. CDR1 is DFQATT, CDR2 SNEGSKA, per germline (reference sequence).

This clonotype has at least ten counts. The V call is TRBV12-3 or TRBV12-4, the J call TRBJ1-3; D possibly corresponds to TRBD1 (6 bases). V dropped 4 bases and J dropped 2 bases, with 6 bases sitting between them. This CDR3 is 13 amino acids long. The CDR3 loop is CASSYRAGNTIYF. The DNA for the CDR3 is TGTGCCAGCAGTTACAGGGCTGGAAACACCATATATTTT.

The chain employs TRBV11-2 and TRBJ2-7, with D perhaps matching TRBD2 (7 bases). Per germline, CDR1 SGHAT and CDR2 FQNNGV. This CDR3 is built from 15 residues. V shed 5 bases and J shed 5 bases, with 19 bases lying between them. The CDR3 loop reads CASSLHEGGLDEQYF. The CDR3, as DNA: TGTGCCAGCAGCCTCCACGAGGGGGGGTTAGACGAGCAGTACTTC.

This chain joins TRBV6-1 and TRBJ2-7, with a possible D match to TRBD1 (5 bases). The CDR3 totals 15 residues. V was cut by 0 bases and J by 3 bases, with 12 bases left in between. Germline lookup yields CDR1 MNHNS and CDR2 SASEGT. The CDR3 loop is CASSEAHRIGYEQYF. The DNA of the CDR3 is TGTGCCAGCAGTGAAGCGCACAGGATCGGCTACGAGCAGTACTTC.

This clonotype has a count of ten or more. This sequence joins TRBV7-8 and TRBJ1-2; 7 bases are shared with TRBD1. From germline, CDR1 is SGHVS and CDR2 FQNEAQ. V trimming: 5 bases; J trimming: 4 bases; junction bases outside the gene matches: 10. The CDR3 totals 15 residues. This CDR3 is CASSPNWDRSYGYTF. The CDR3 DNA follows: TGTGCCAGCAGCCCGAATTGGGACAGATCCTATGGCTACACCTTC.

This clonotype was counted a few times. The genes are TRBV7-2 and TRBJ2-4; 9 bases map to TRBD1. J was trimmed by 1 base and V by 5 bases; bases with no gene match: 6. The CDR3 is 16 amino acids. Germline values: CDR1 SGHTA, CDR2 FQGNSA. The chain's CDR3 is CASSPTGGRAKNIQYF. The CDR3 DNA sequence: TGTGCCAGCAGCCCGACAGGGGGTCGGGCCAAAAACATTCAGTACTTC.

The sample holds many counts of this clonotype. The rearrangement uses TRBV20-1 and TRBJ1-1; D is perhaps TRBD1 (6 bases). Looked up from germline, CDR1 is DFQATT and CDR2 is SNEGSKA (reference sequence). V gave up 5 bases and J gave up 1 base, with 14 bases separating them. This CDR3 region has 14 residues. In DNA, the CDR3 is TGCAGTGCTGGAATCGCCAGGGGGAACACTGAAGCTTTCTTT. It translates to CSAGIARGNTEAFF.

This clonotype showed up just a few times. This chain connects TRBV28 to TRBJ1-5; maybe TRBD1 (5 bases). Germline V gene sequence: CDR1 MDHEN, CDR2 SYDVKM. The CDR3 consists of 15 residues. V dropped 2 bases and J dropped 5 bases, with 13 bases sitting between them. CDR3 sequence (DNA): TGTGCCAGCAGTTTAAGGGGCAGAGGGTATCAGCCCCAGCATTTT. This translates into CASSLRGRGYQPQHF. The full variable domain, completed using reference TRBV28 and TRBJ1-5, is DVKVTQSSRYLVKRTGEKVFLECVQDMDHENMFWYRQDPGLGLRLIYFSYDVKMKEKGDIPEGYSVSREKKERFSLILESASTNQTSMYLCASSLRGRGYQPQHFGDGTRLSIL.

This clonotype was counted many times. The rearrangement links TRBV12-3 or TRBV12-4 to TRBJ2-2; a possible D gene is TRBD2 (5 bases). There are 14 residues in the CDR3. The V end lost 6 bases, the J end lost 1 base, and 9 bases lay between the germline ends. The DNA of the CDR3 is TGTGCCAGCAGGAGCGGAGGGAACACCGGGGAGCTGTTTTTT. Amino acids: CASRSGGNTGELFF.

The rearrangement joins TRBV9 to TRBJ2-5; D remains ambiguous. V gave up 6 bases and J gave up 2 bases, with 17 bases separating them. CDR1 is SGDLS, CDR2 YYNGEE, per germline. The CDR3 sequence is 15 residues long. CDR3 nucleotides: TGTGCCAGCAACGTGGGCTTCTCCACGCAAGAGACCCAGTACTTC. This gives the protein CASNVGFSTQETQYF.

This clonotype was observed at least ten times. V gene TRBV5-1 combines with J gene TRBJ2-5; D is undetermined. CDR1 is SGHRS, CDR2 YFSETQ, per germline. Trimming left V 2 bases short and J 2 bases short, with 10 bases between. The CDR3 length is 14 residues. CDR3 in DNA: TGCGCCAGCAGCTTTTCGTCCTCTCAAGAGACCCAGTACTTC. This sequence encodes CASSFSSSQETQYF.

This clonotype showed up many times. V gene TRBV10-3 combines with J gene TRBJ2-7; TRBD1 matches at 9 bases. J was trimmed by 3 bases and V by 6 bases; bases with no gene match: 0. The CDR3 is made up of 12 amino acids. Per the germline V gene, CDR1 is ENHRY and CDR2 is SYGVKD. This CDR3 is CAIRDRGYEQYF. The CDR3 DNA reads TGTGCCATCAGGGACAGGGGCTACGAGCAGTACTTC.